This T cell receptor beta chain was captured by sequencing in a study of STAT5B mutations in CD4+ large granular lymphocyte leukemia. About this clone: Its antigen is unknown.

Findings of the study overall: CD4-sorted patient repertoires seemed more clonal than healthy CD4+ repertoires. Main leukemic clonotypes were patient-specific, but roughly 26% appeared at low frequency elsewhere. TRBV06-family usage was enriched in top patient clones (8/27) versus controls (2/35).

The assay was run at survey level. Clones were read by immunoSEQ multiplex PCR, and TCRdb kept only the in-frame ones, dropping some. The profile shows roughly 23,000 clones, 82% of them singletons. V was shortened by 0 bases and J by 7 bases, with 13 bases between the two germline ends. Germline V lookup: CDR1 GTSNPN, CDR2 SVGIG (reference sequence). This CDR3 is 13 amino acids long. This clonotype was sampled from a human donor in good health. Sequenced input: CD4+ T cells from blood buffy coats. The rearrangement joins TRBV30 to TRBJ2-7, with a possible D match to TRBD1 (6 bases). The CDR3 here is CAWSVNRAWEQYF. The CDR3 DNA is TGTGCCTGGAGTGTAAACAGGGCCTGGGAGCAGTACTTC.